This T cell receptor (beta chain) derives from a study of technical replicates of blood from several donors. CDR3 length equals 16 residues. The V gene lost 5 bases and the J gene lost 0 bases, with 14 bases spanning the gap. From germline, CDR1 is MDHEN and CDR2 SYDVKM. Sequencing was performed with immunoSEQ multiplex PCR; in TCRdb, only in-frame clones are kept and a portion is missing. Seen here are 15,000 or so clones, around nine tenths observed once, and the top ten hold approximately 10%. V usage is TRBV28 and J usage is TRBJ2-4; D is perhaps TRBD2 (6 bases). This sequence originates from a human donor in good health. The sample was PBMCs. The CDR3 coding sequence is TGTGCCAGCAGTAGGGGAGGAGGTGTAGCCAAAAACATTCAGTACTTC. This codes for CASSRGGGVAKNIQYF.